This T cell receptor beta chain was observed in a study of vaccination effects on CD4 cells after COVID-19 (dated by TCRdb to the early 2020s). Regarding the complete study: Post-vaccine samples across the study were collected a median of 72 days after the second dose, with a range of 14 to 241. The full study included some 10 COVID-19 convalescent patients and a few SARS-CoV-2-naive healthy vaccine recipients. In the study, cultures from other donors were sequenced using the Oncomine TCR Beta short-read assay on an Illumina iSeq 100. SARS-CoV-2 spike-specific CD4+ TCR repertoires from before and after mRNA vaccination were compared in COVID-19 convalescent patients and in infection-naive vaccine recipients. What the research found in general, with its limitations: In healthy vaccine recipients, vaccine-induced clones were almost all SARS-CoV-2 mono-reactive, with only 1 of 255 cross-reactive with common cold coronaviruses. The study was limited by a small number of convalescent patients, and early post-infection timepoints were lacking. At late post-vaccination timepoints, both infection-induced and vaccine-induced clones showed marked clonal contraction, consistent with waning T cell responses.

CDR1 and CDR2, per the germline V gene, are SGHTA and FQGNSA. Clipping removes 5 bases from V and 1 base from J, with 13 as the unmatched junction base count. The cysteine opens and the phenylalanine closes a CDR3 of 18 amino acids. Just CDR3 DNA is preserved here, 54 bases in frame from base 1. The ViraFEST assay stimulated PBMC with viral peptide pools and then used TCR sequencing to identify antigen-specific CD4+ T cell clonotypes by expansion. After less than eleven days of culture, CD4+ T cells were isolated with the EasySep CD4+ T cell isolation kit. Each participant got two doses of an mRNA SARS-CoV-2 vaccine, either BNT162b2 or mRNA-1273. The absence of prior SARS-CoV-2 infection in healthy vaccine recipients was confirmed by negative nucleocapsid antibodies before and after vaccination. Two million PBMC per well were cultured with around 10 ug/ml peptides in IMDM containing 5% human AB serum, around 10 IU/ml IL-2 and gentamicin. Half of the culture medium was replaced with fresh IL-2-containing medium on days 3 and 7. Unless noted otherwise, every peptide stimulation condition was cultured in triplicate wells. PBMC were separated from whole blood using Ficoll-Paque Plus gradient centrifugation and were then either cryopreserved at -140C or used fresh. The overlapping peptide pools covered the spike proteins of SARS-CoV-2 as well as those of the common cold coronaviruses HCoV-NL63, HCoV-OC43 and HCoV-229E. The QIAamp micro DNA kit was used to extract genomic DNA from the cultured CD4+ T cells.

This clone was seen a handful of times. Its recognized antigen is unknown. Qualities for individual bases were not recorded, and no much larger clone is one base off. The library was generated by the immunoSEQ multiplex PCR assay. DNA from the cultured and isolated CD4+ T cells underwent TCR beta CDR3 sequencing. The authors' pipeline ran thus. Non-productive TCR sequences were removed, reads were trimmed to the CDR3 region, and CDR3s of at least 7 amino acids were retained. Antigen-specific clonotypes were identified with the MANAFEST web app by comparing expansion in peptide wells against reference cultures. To count as positive, a clone had to show expansion at FDR<0.05 compared with the reference and with all other wells, an odds ratio above 5, and a frequency above 0.1% in two replicate wells. Clonotypes significantly expanded in SARS-CoV-2 spike wells and in at least one common cold coronavirus spike condition were defined as cross-reactive. CDR3 similarity was assessed by Levenshtein distance with the stringdist R package, and unrooted trees were built with ape in R 3.6.1. Imported from immuneACCESS, the table was reduced by TCRdb to in-frame sequences with V and J called. These copies leave out some clones; in studies compared against another copy, an unresolved V gene accounts for under half, and the cause of the remainder is not known. The V and J calls and clone size come from that table; D and trimming were worked out from the DNA. The sample table contains some 14,000 clones; only one count was recorded for 70% to 80% of them. The ten biggest clones cover roughly 24% of the sample.

Sequencing used CD4+ T cells from PBMCs cultured with HCoV-NL63 spike peptides, obtained after COVID-19 vaccination. Reading the label with the study, this specimen's cell subset or site is: HCoV-NL63 spike overlapping peptide pool stimulation. The V and J segments used are TRBV7-2 and TRBJ2-3; TRBD2 fits 9 bases in the junction. This receptor was taken from a human donor who received a COVID-19 vaccine. At the DNA level, the sequence is TGTGCCAGCAGCCGTCCGTCTGCTAGCGGGGTCCGCACAGATACGCAGTATTTT. It encodes CASSRPSASGVRTDTQYF.